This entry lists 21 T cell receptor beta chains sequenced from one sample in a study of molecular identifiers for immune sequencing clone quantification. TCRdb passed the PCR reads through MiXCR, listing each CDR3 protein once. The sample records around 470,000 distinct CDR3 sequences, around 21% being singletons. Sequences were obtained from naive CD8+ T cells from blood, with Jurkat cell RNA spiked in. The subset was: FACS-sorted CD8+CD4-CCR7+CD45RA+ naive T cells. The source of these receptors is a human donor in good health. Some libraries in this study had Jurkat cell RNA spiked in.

CDR3 loop: CSATRRTGLSYEQYF. Here the CDR3 DNA reads TGCAGTGCTACGAGAAGGACAGGGCTCTCCTACGAGCAGTACTTC. The V and J genes are TRBV20-1 and TRBJ2-7; 8 bases fit TRBD1. From germline, CDR1 is DFQATT and CDR2 SNEGSKA (reference sequence). Trimming at V came to 4 bases and at J to 0 bases, leaving 8 bases not matched to a gene. This CDR3 has 15 amino acids.

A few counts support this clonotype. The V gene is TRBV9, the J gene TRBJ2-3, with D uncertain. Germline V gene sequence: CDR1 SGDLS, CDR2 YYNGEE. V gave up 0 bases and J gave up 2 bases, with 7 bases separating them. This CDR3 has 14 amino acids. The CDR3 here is CASSVDTNTDTQYF. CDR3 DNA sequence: TGTGCCAGCAGCGTAGACACGAACACAGATACGCAGTATTTT.

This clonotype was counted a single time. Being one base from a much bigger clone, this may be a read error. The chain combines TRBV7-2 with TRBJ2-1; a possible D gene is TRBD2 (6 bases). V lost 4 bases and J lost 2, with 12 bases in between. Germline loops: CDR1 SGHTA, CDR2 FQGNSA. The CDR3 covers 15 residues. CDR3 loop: CASSSRDGAYNEQFF. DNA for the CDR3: TGTGCCAGCAGCTCGCGGGACGGGGCCTACAATGAGCAGTTCTTC.

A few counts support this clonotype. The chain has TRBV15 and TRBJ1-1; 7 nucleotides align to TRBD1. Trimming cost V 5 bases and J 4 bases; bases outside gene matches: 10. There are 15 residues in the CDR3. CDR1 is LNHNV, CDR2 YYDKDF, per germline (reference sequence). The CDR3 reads CATSPIGQGVTEAFF. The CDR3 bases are TGTGCCACCAGCCCGATCGGGCAGGGGGTCACTGAAGCTTTCTTT. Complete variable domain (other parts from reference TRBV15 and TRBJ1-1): DAMVIQNPRYQVTQFGKPVTLSCSQTLNHNVMYWYQQKSSQAPKLLFHYYDKDFNNEADTPDNFQSRRPNTSFCFLDIRSPGLGDTAMYLCATSPIGQGVTEAFFGQGTRLTVV.

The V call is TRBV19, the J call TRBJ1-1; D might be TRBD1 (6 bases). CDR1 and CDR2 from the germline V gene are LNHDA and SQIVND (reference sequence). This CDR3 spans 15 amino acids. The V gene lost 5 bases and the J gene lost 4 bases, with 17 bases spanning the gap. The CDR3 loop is CASSPDGGWGTEAFF. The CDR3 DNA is TGTGCCAGTAGTCCAGATGGGGGCTGGGGCACTGAAGCTTTCTTT.

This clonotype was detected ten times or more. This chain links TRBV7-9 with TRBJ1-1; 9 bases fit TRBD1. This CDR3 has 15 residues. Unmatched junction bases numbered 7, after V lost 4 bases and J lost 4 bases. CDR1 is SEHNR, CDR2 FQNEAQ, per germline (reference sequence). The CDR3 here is CASSSGTGRFTEAFF. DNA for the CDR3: TGTGCCAGCAGCTCGGGGACAGGGAGGTTCACTGAAGCTTTCTTT.

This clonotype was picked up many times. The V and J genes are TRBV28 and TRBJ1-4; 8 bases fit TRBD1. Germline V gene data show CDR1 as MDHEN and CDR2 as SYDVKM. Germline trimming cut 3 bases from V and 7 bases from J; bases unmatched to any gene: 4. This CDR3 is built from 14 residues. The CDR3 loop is CASSLARGREKLFF. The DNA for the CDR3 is TGTGCCAGCAGTTTGGCCAGGGGGCGTGAAAAACTGTTTTTT. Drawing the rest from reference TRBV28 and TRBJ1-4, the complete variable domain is DVKVTQSSRYLVKRTGEKVFLECVQDMDHENMFWYRQDPGLGLRLIYFSYDVKMKEKGDIPEGYSVSREKKERFSLILESASTNQTSMYLCASSLARGREKLFFGSGTQLSVL.

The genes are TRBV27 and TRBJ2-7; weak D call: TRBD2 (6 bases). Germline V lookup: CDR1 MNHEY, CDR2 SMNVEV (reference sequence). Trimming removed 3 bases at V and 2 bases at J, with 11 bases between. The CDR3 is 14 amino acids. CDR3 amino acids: CASSLGRRAYEQYF. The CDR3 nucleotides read TGTGCCAGCAGTTTGGGCAGGAGGGCCTACGAGCAGTACTTC.

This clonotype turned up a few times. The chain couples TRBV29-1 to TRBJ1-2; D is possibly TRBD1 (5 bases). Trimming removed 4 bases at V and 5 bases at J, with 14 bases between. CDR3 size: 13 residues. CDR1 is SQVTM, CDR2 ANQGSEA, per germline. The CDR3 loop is CSVGVSQGYGYTF. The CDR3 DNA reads TGCAGCGTTGGAGTTTCCCAGGGTTATGGCTACACCTTC.

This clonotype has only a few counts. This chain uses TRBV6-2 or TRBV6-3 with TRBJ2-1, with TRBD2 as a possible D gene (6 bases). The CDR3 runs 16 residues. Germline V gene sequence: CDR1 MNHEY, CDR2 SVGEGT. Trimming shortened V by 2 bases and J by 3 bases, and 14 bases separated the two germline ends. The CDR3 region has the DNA TGTGCCAGCAGTTACCCCACTCTGGGAGGCTACAATGAGCAGTTCTTC. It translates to CASSYPTLGGYNEQFF.

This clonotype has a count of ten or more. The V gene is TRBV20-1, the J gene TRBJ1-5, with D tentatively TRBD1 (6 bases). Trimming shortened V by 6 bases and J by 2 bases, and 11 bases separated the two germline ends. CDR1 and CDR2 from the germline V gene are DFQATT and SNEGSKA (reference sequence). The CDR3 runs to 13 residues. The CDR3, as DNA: TGCAGTGCGAGGACAGTAGGCAATCAGCCCCAGCATTTT. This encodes CSARTVGNQPQHF.

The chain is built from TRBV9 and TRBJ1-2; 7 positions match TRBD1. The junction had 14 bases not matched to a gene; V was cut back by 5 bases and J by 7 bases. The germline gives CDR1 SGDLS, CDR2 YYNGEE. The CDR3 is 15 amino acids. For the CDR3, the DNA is TGTGCCAGCAGTACAGGGGCAACTTCGATCATTGGCTACACCTTC. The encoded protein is CASSTGATSIIGYTF.

Written as DNA, the CDR3 is TGTGCCAGCAGTACCTCTGGAGTCTTATCGGGCTATGGCTACACCTTC. Translation: CASSTSGVLSGYGYTF. The chain carries TRBV28 and TRBJ1-2; D unclear. The germline gives CDR1 MDHEN, CDR2 SYDVKM. The CDR3 is made up of 16 amino acids. Trimming pared 5 bases from V and 4 bases from J, leaving 20 bases between.

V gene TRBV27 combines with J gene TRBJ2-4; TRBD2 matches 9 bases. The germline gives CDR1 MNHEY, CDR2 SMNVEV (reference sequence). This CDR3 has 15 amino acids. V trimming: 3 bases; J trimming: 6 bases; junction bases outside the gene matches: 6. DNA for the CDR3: TGTGCCAGCAGTTTGGCGGGAGGGCCTGGAAACATTCAGTACTTC. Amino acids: CASSLAGGPGNIQYF.

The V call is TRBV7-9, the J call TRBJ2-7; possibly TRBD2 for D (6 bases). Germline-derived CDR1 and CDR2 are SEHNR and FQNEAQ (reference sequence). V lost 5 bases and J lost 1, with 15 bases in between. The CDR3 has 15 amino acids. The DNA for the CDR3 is TGTGCCAGCAGCCCACAGGCGGGGTCATCCTACGAGCAGTACTTC. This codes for CASSPQAGSSYEQYF.

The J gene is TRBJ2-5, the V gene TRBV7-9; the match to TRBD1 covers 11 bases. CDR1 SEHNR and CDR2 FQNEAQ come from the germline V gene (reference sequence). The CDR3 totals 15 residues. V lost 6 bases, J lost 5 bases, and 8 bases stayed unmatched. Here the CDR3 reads CASSPGQGELETQYF. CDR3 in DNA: TGTGCCAGCAGTCCGGGACAGGGGGAATTGGAGACCCAGTACTTC.

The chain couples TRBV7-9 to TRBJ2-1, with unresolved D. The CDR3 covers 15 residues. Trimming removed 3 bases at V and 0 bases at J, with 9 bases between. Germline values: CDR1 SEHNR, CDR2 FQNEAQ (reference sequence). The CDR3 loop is CASSFLFSSYNEQFF. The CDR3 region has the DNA TGTGCCAGCAGCTTTCTTTTCAGCTCCTACAATGAGCAGTTCTTC. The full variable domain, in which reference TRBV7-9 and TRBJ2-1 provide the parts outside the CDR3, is DTGVSQNPRHKITKRGQNVTFRCDPISEHNRLYWYRQTLGQGPEFLTYFQNEAQLEKSRLLSDRFSAERPKGSFSTLEIQRTEQGDSAMYLCASSFLFSSYNEQFFGPGTRLTVL.

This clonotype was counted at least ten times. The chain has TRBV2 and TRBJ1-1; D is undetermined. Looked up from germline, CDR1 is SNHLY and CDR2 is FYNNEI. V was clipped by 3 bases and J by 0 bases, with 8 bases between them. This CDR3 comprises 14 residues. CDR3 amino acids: CASSDREMNTEAFF. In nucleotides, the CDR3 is TGTGCCAGCAGTGATAGAGAAATGAACACTGAAGCTTTCTTT.

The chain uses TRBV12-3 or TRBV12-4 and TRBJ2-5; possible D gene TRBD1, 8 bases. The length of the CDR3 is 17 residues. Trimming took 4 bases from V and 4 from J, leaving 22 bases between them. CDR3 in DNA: TGTGCCAGCAGTTCAAGCCCAACGACAGGGGAGGGAGAGACCCAGTACTTC. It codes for CASSSSPTTGEGETQYF.

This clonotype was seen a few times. Written as DNA, the CDR3 is TGTGCCAGCAGCTTAAACGGGGACTACAATGAGCAGTTCTTC. The encoded protein is CASSLNGDYNEQFF. The chain has TRBV7-3 and TRBJ2-1, with a tentative D call TRBD2 (5 bases). CDR3 size: 14 residues. Germline values: CDR1 SGHTA, CDR2 FQGTGA. Trimming shortened V by 1 base and J by 3 bases, and 7 bases separated the two germline ends.

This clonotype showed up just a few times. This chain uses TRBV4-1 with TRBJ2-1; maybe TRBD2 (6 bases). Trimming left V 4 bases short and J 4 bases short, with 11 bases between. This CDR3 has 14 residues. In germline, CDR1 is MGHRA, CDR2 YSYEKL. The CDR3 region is CASSPQLAYNEQFF. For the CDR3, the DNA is TGCGCCAGCAGCCCTCAACTAGCTTACAATGAGCAGTTCTTC.